This T cell receptor beta chain is drawn from a study of prognosis after radiotherapy for stage I lung cancer. Looking at the study overall: Tumor types were squamous cell carcinoma in about seven patients, adenocarcinoma in around eleven.

The table lists this clonotype with many counts. Germline loops: CDR1 LNHNV, CDR2 YYDKDF (reference sequence). The CDR3 is made up of 12 amino acids. After removal of 2 bases from V and 9 bases from J, the junction contained 0 bases not matched to a gene. The patient cohort was node-negative on CT and PET/CT, with no prior chemotherapy, radiotherapy or other malignancies. The blood draw at each of two time points yielded approximately 6 milliliters of peripheral blood. Two-round multiplex PCR, the amplification method, yielded TCR beta CDR3 from genomic DNA. Amplification in first-round PCR relied on primers specific to each TRBV and TRBJ gene. TCRdb passed the multiplex PCR reads through MiXCR, listing each CDR3 protein once. Seen here are 15,000 or so distinct CDR3 sequences, around 30% observed once, and the top ten hold approximately 32%.

The sequencing used PBMCs, collected before or after stereotactic body radiation therapy (not recorded which). This sequence joins TRBV15 and TRBJ2-3; 9 bases map to TRBD2. The origin of this receptor is a donor aged 50 or older with non-small cell lung cancer. The CDR3 protein is CATSRLAGTQYF. In nucleotides, the CDR3 is TGTGCCACCAGCAGACTAGCGGGGACGCAGTATTTT.